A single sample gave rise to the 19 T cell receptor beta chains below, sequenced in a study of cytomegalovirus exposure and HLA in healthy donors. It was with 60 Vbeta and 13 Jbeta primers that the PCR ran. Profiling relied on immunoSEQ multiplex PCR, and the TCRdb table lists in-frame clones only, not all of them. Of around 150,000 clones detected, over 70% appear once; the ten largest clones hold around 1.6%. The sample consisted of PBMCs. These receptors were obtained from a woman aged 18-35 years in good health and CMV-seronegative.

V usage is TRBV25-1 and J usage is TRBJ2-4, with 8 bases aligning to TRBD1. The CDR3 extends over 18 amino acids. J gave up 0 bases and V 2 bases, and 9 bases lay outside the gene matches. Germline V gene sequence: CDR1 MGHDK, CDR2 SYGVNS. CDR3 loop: CASSEETGVFGAKNIQYF. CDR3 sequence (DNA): TGTGCCAGCAGTGAAGAGACAGGGGTATTTGGAGCCAAAAACATTCAGTACTTC.

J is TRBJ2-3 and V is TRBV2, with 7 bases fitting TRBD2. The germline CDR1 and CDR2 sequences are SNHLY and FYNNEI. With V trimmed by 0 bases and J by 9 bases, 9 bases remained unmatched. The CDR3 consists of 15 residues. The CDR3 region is CASSEALPVGGTQYF. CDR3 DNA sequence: TGTGCCAGCAGTGAAGCGCTTCCCGTGGGAGGGACGCAGTATTTT.

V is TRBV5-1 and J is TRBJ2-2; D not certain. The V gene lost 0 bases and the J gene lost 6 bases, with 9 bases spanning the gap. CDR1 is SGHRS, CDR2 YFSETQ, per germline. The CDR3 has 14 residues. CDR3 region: CASSLDSNPGELFF. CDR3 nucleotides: TGCGCCAGCAGCTTGGACAGTAATCCCGGGGAGCTGTTTTTT.

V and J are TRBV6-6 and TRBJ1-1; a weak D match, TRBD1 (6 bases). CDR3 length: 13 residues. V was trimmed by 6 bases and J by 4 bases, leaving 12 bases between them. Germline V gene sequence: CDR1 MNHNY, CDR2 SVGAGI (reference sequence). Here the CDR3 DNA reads TGTGCCAGCAGGAAGACAGGTCCCACTGAAGCTTTCTTT. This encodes CASRKTGPTEAFF.

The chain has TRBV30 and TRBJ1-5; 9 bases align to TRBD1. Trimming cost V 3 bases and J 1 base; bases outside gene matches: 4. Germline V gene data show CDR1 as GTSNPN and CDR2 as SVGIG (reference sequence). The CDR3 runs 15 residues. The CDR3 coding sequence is TGTGCCTGGAGGGGACAGGGTTTAAGCAATCAGCCCCAGCATTTT. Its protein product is CAWRGQGLSNQPQHF.

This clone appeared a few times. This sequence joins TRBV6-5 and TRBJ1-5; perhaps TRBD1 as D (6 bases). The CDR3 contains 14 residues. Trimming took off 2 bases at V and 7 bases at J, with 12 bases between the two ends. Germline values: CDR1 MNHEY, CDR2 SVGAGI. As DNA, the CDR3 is TGTGCCAGCAGTTACGGGGGCGTAGGACAGCCCCAGCATTTT. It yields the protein CASSYGGVGQPQHF.

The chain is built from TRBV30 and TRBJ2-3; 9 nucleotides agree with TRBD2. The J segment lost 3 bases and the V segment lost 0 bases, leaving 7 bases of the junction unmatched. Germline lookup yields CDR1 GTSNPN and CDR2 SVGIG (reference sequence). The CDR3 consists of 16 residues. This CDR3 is CAWSVERGVRTDTQYF. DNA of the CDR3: TGTGCCTGGAGTGTAGAGCGGGGGGTTAGGACAGATACGCAGTATTTT.

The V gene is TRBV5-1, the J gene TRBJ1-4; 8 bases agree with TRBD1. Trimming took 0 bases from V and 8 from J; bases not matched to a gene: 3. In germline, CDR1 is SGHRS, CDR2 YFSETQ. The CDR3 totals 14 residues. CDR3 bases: TGCGCCAGCAGCTTGGGGACAGGGATGGAAAAACTGTTTTTT. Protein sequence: CASSLGTGMEKLFF.

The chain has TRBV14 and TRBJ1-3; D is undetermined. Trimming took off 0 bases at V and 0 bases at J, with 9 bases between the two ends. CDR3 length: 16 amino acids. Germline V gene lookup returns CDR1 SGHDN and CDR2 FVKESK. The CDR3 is CASSQESEGSGNTIYF. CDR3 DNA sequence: TGTGCCAGCAGCCAAGAATCCGAGGGCTCTGGAAACACCATATATTTT.

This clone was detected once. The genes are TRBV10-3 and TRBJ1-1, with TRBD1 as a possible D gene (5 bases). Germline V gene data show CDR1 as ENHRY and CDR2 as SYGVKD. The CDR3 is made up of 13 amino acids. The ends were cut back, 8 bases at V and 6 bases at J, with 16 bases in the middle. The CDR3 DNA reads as TGTGCCATCCGATGGCAGGGCGAGGCTGAAGCTTTCTTT. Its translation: CAIRWQGEAEAFF.

The DNA for the CDR3 is TGTGCCAGTAGTATTGCAGGACTGGGCGTCGAGCAGTACTTC. It specifies CASSIAGLGVEQYF. The chain recombines TRBV19 with TRBJ2-7, with a possible D match to TRBD2 (5 bases). Trimming pared 3 bases from V and 6 bases from J, leaving 15 bases between. From germline, CDR1 is LNHDA and CDR2 SQIVND (reference sequence). This CDR3 contains 14 residues.

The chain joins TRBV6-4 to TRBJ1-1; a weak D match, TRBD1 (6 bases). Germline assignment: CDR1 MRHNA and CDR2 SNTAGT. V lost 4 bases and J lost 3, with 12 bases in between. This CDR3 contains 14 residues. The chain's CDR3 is CASSARTEDTEAFF. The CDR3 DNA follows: TGTGCCAGCAGTGCCCGGACAGAAGACACTGAAGCTTTCTTT.

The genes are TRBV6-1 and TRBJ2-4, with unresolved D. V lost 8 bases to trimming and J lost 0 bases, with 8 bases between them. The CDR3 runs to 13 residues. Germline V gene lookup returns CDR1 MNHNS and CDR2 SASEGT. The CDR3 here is CASESPAKNIQYF. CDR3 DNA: TGTGCCAGCGAGTCACCAGCCAAAAACATTCAGTACTTC.

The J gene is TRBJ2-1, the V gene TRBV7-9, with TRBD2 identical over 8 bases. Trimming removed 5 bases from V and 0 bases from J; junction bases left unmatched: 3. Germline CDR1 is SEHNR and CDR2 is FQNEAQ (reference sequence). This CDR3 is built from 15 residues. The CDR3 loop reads CASSQAGASYNEQFF. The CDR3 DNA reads TGTGCCAGCAGCCAAGCGGGGGCCTCCTACAATGAGCAGTTCTTC.

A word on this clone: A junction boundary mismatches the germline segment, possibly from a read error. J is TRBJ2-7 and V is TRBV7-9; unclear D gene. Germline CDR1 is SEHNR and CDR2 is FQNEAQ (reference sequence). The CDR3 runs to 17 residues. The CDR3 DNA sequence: TGTTCCAGCAGCTCCAATCCTTGGGCAGGAACCCATCACGAGCAGTACTTC. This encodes CSSSSNPWAGTHHEQYF.

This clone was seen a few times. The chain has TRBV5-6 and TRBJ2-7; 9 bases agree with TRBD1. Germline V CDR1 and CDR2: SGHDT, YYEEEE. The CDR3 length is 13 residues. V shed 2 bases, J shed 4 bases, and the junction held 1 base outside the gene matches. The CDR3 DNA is TGTGCCAGCAGCTTCGGGACAGGGTACGAGCAGTACTTC. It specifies CASSFGTGYEQYF.

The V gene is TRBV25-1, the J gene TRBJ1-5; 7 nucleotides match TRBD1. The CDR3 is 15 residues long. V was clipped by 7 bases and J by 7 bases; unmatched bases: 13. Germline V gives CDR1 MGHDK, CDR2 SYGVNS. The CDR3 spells CASTHDIRGTQPQHF. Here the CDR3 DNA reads TGTGCCAGCACCCACGACATCAGGGGGACACAGCCCCAGCATTTT.

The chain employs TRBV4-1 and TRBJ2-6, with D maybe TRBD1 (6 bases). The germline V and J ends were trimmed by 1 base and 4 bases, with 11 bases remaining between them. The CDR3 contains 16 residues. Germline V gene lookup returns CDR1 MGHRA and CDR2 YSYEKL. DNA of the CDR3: TGCGCCAGCAGCCAAGTAATGGGGGCAGGGGCCAACGTCCTGACTTTC. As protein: CASSQVMGAGANVLTF.

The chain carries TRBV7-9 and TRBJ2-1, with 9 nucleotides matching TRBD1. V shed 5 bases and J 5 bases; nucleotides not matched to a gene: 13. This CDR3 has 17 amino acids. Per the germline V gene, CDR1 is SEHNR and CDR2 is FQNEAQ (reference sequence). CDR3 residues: CASSRRRPGTGHNEQFF. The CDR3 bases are TGTGCCAGCAGCCGCCGCCGACCCGGGACAGGGCACAATGAGCAGTTCTTC.